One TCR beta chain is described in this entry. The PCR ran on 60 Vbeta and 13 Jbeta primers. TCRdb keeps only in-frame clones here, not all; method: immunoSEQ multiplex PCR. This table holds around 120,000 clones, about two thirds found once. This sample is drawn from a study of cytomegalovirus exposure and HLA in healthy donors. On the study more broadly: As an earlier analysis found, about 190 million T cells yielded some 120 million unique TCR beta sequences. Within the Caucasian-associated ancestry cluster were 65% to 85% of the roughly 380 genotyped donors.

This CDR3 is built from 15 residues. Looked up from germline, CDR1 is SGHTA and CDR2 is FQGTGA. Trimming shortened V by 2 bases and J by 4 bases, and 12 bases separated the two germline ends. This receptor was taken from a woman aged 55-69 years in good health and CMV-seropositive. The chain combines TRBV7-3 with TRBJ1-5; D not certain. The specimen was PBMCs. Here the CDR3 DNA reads TGTGCCAGCAGCTTAGGCGGGGAACGGAATCAGCCCCAGCATTTT. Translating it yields CASSLGGERNQPQHF.